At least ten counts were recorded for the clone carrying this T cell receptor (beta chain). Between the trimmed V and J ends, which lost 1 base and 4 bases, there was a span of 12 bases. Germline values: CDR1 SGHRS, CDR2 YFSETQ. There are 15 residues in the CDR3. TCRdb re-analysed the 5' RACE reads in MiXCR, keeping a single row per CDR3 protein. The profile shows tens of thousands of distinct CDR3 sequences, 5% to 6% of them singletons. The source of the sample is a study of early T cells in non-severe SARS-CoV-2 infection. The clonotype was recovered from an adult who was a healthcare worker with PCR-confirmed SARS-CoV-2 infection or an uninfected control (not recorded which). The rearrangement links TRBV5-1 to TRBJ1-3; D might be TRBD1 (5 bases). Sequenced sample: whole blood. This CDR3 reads CASSLWGLPGNTIYF. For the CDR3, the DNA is TGCGCCAGCAGCTTGTGGGGACTCCCGGGAAACACCATATATTTT. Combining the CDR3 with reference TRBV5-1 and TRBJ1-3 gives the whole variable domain KAGVTQTPRYLIKTRGQQVTLSCSPISGHRSVSWYQQTPGQGLQFLFEYFSETQRNKGNFPGRFSGRQFSNSRSEMNVSTLELGDSALYLCASSLWGLPGNTIYFGEGSWLTVV.